The 32 T cell receptor beta chains below all came from one sample that was sequenced in a study of CD8+CD57+ T cells in acquired aplastic anemia. Before being chosen for sequencing, patients had shown CD8+CD57+ cell expansion by flow cytometry. Profiling of TCR beta VDJ combinations and CDR3 sequences used genomic DNA as template. TCRdb fed the reads into MiXCR, producing one record per CDR3 protein. Altogether about 200,000 distinct CDR3 sequences are present, 60% to 80% being singletons, with the ten largest covering under 60%. The sample comprised sorted CD4+, CD8+, or CD8+CD57+ T cells (not recorded which) from PBMCs. The receptor source for this set is a human donor with aplastic anemia.

About this clonotype: This is likely a read error, given that the CDR3 carries no conserved phenylalanine or tryptophan at its end. No DNA is shown, since the ends of the CDR3 on it are uncertain; the CDR3 is the one TCRdb lists. The chain couples TRBV19 to TRBJ2-7. The CDR3 length is 8 residues, termini included. Germline V gene sequence: CDR1 LNHDA, CDR2 SQIVND (reference sequence). Here the CDR3 reads CASSPIRG.

This clonotype was observed a few times. V and J are TRBV7-6 and TRBJ2-5; 7 positions match TRBD2. This CDR3 has 15 amino acids. CDR1 is SGHVS, CDR2 FNYEAQ, per germline. J lost 5 bases, V lost 5 bases, and 11 bases had no gene match. The CDR3, as DNA: TGTGCCAGCAGCCTCCTTGGGGGGGGACGGGAGACCCAGTACTTC. Residues: CASSLLGGGRETQYF.

The CDR3 spells CASSLTSGGAGELFF. DNA for the CDR3: TGTGCCAGCAGCCTAACTAGCGGGGGGGCCGGGGAGCTGTTTTTT. This sequence joins TRBV12-3 or TRBV12-4 and TRBJ2-2, with 13 bases identical to TRBD2. The length of the CDR3 is 15 residues. J lost 6 bases, V lost 6 bases, and 4 bases had no gene match.

This clonotype was counted only a few times. The chain has TRBV24-1 and TRBJ2-5; D may correspond to TRBD1 or TRBD2 (5 bases each). Germline values: CDR1 KGHDR, CDR2 SFDVKD. The CDR3 consists of 16 residues. With 5 bases removed from V and 2 bases from J, the gap between germline ends came to 17 bases. In nucleotides, the CDR3 is TGTGCCACCAGTGTAGGGGCTTCTAGCAGACAAGAGACCCAGTACTTC. Residues: CATSVGASSRQETQYF.

The rearrangement uses TRBV7-9 and TRBJ2-7, with 9 nucleotides matching TRBD2. The CDR3 consists of 14 residues. With V trimmed by 1 base and J by 3 bases, 1 base remained unmatched. Germline values: CDR1 SEHNR, CDR2 FQNEAQ (reference sequence). CDR3 sequence reads: CASSLVAGVYEQYF. The CDR3 DNA reads TGTGCCAGCAGCTTAGTAGCGGGAGTCTACGAGCAGTACTTC.

This clonotype was counted between two and nine times. The V and J genes are TRBV11-3 and TRBJ2-3; maybe TRBD1 (6 bases). The CDR3 sequence is 15 residues long. The V and J ends lost 1 base and 5 bases respectively, with 13 bases between them. Germline V gene lookup returns CDR1 SGHNT and CDR2 YENEEA. CDR3: CASSLGGPGGDTQYF. CDR3 coding DNA: TGTGCCAGCAGCTTAGGGGGGCCCGGAGGAGATACGCAGTATTTT.

Of note for this clonotype: Possible read error: a much larger clone is one base away. This chain links TRBV20-1 with TRBJ2-2; tentatively, D is TRBD2 (5 bases). This CDR3 region has 14 residues. The V end lost 4 bases, the J end lost 8 bases, and 17 bases lay between the germline ends. Germline V gene sequence: CDR1 DFQATT, CDR2 SNEGSKA (reference sequence). DNA of the CDR3: TGCAGTGCTACAGATCTTTACGGGAATGGGGAGCTGTTTTTT. This codes for CSATDLYGNGELFF.

This chain uses TRBV5-1 with TRBJ2-3; 10 positions match TRBD1. J lost 7 bases, V lost 5 bases, and 7 bases had no gene match. The germline CDR1 and CDR2 sequences are SGHRS and YFSETQ. The CDR3 spans 14 residues. CDR3 in amino acids: CASRSGQGGNTQYF. CDR3 nucleotides: TGCGCCAGCAGGTCCGGACAGGGGGGAAATACGCAGTATTTT.

This clonotype has a single count. The rearrangement joins TRBV6-6 to TRBJ1-4; D is possibly TRBD1 (5 bases). This CDR3 spans 17 amino acids. V lost 5 bases and J 6 bases, leaving 22 bases between the germline ends. Germline-derived CDR1 and CDR2 are MNHNY and SVGAGI (reference sequence). The CDR3 spells CASSETWGRAGDEKLFF. CDR3 DNA: TGTGCCAGCAGTGAAACGTGGGGCAGGGCCGGGGATGAAAAACTGTTTTTT.

The chain recombines TRBV29-1 with TRBJ1-2; D may be TRBD1 (5 bases). CDR3 length: 12 residues. V was clipped by 7 bases and J by 8 bases, with 17 bases between them. The germline V gene encodes CDR1 SQVTM and CDR2 ANQGSEA. The CDR3 DNA follows: TGCAGCGCAACGGGGGGAGGGGAAGGCTACACCTTC. Residues: CSATGGGEGYTF.

The rearrangement uses TRBV24-1 and TRBJ2-3; 7 nucleotides match TRBD2. V dropped 4 bases and J dropped 1; count of bases not matched to a gene: 10. CDR3 length equals 17 residues. CDR1 and CDR2 (germline): KGHDR, SFDVKD. CDR3 amino acids: CATSEWDYGLCTDTQYF. CDR3 bases: TGTGCCACCAGTGAATGGGACTACGGATTGTGCACAGATACGCAGTATTTT.

The chain is built from TRBV12-3 or TRBV12-4 and TRBJ1-2; D may be TRBD1 (6 bases). The CDR3 totals 12 residues. V was cut by 5 bases and J by 8 bases, with 12 bases left in between. CDR3 sequence: CASSPRGLGYTF. The CDR3 nucleotides read TGTGCCAGCAGTCCCAGGGGTTTGGGCTACACCTTC.

This clonotype was counted between two and nine times. The chain is built from TRBV7-9 and TRBJ2-1; 9 bases fit TRBD2. Germline-derived CDR1 and CDR2 are SEHNR and FQNEAQ (reference sequence). The CDR3 spans 16 residues. J lost 2 bases, V lost 4 bases, and 6 bases had no gene match. As DNA, the CDR3 is TGTGCCAGCAGCTCTAGCGGGGTACCGACCTACAATGAGCAGTTCTTC. Protein product: CASSSSGVPTYNEQFF. Complete variable domain (other parts from reference TRBV7-9 and TRBJ2-1): DTGVSQNPRHKITKRGQNVTFRCDPISEHNRLYWYRQTLGQGPEFLTYFQNEAQLEKSRLLSDRFSAERPKGSFSTLEIQRTEQGDSAMYLCASSSSGVPTYNEQFFGPGTRLTVL.

The sample holds a few counts of this clonotype. The chain recombines TRBV24-1 with TRBJ2-3; no firm D call. The CDR3 is made up of 14 amino acids. Germline CDR1 and CDR2: KGHDR and SFDVKD. With 4 bases removed from V and 4 bases from J, the gap between germline ends came to 11 bases. This chain's CDR3 is CATSEATRADTQYF. Written as DNA, the CDR3 is TGTGCCACCAGTGAAGCTACCCGAGCAGATACGCAGTATTTT.

CDR3 sequence: CSVTPYGTPGETQYF. CDR3 in DNA: TGCAGCGTTACTCCCTACGGGACGCCAGGGGAGACCCAGTACTTC. This chain connects TRBV29-1 to TRBJ2-5, with D perhaps assigned TRBD1 or TRBD2 (5 bases each). Germline assignment: CDR1 SQVTM and CDR2 ANQGSEA. The V end was cut by 5 bases, the J end by 5 bases, with 21 bases between. The CDR3 is made up of 15 amino acids.

The rearrangement joins TRBV19 to TRBJ1-6, with 7 bases identical to TRBD1. This CDR3 has 14 residues. Germline assignment: CDR1 LNHDA and CDR2 SQIVND (reference sequence). Trimming took 6 bases from V and 7 from J; bases not matched to a gene: 6. The CDR3 sequence: CASSRQGMNSPLHF. CDR3 sequence (DNA): TGTGCCAGTAGCCGACAGGGTATGAATTCACCCCTCCACTTT.

This clonotype was counted a single time. The chain joins TRBV7-9 to TRBJ1-1; a weak D match, TRBD1 (6 bases). V was pared by 6 bases and J by 3 bases, with 11 bases between. Germline-derived CDR1 and CDR2 are SEHNR and FQNEAQ (reference sequence). This CDR3 has 13 amino acids. Here the CDR3 reads CASRGAWDTEAFF. The CDR3 DNA sequence: TGTGCCAGCAGGGGGGCTTGGGACACTGAAGCTTTCTTT.

With respect to this clonotype: It may be a read error: a sequence one base away is much more abundant. The V and J genes are TRBV10-3 and TRBJ2-7; D is ambiguous. Trimming took off 5 bases at V and 0 bases at J, with 5 bases between the two ends. Germline V CDR1 and CDR2: ENHRY, SYGVKD. The CDR3 covers 12 residues. CDR3 DNA sequence: TGTGCCATCAGTTCCAGCTCCTACGAGCAGTACTTC. Its protein is CAISSSSYEQYF.

This sequence joins TRBV5-1 and TRBJ2-3; maybe TRBD2 (6 bases). The CDR3 is 16 residues long. Looked up from germline, CDR1 is SGHRS and CDR2 is YFSETQ. Trimming took 3 bases from V and 0 from J, leaving 14 bases between them. The CDR3 nucleotides read TGCGCCAGCAGCTCGGGACTTTCCACTAGCACAGATACGCAGTATTTT. This translates into CASSSGLSTSTDTQYF.

This sequence joins TRBV7-2 and TRBJ2-7; D is uncertain. This CDR3 spans 13 amino acids. Germline-derived CDR1 and CDR2 are SGHTA and FQGNSA. The ends were cut back, 2 bases at V and 7 bases at J, with 12 bases in the middle. This chain's CDR3 is CASSLTVLWEQYF. CDR3 nucleotides: TGTGCCAGCAGCTTAACAGTCCTTTGGGAGCAGTACTTC.

The chain recombines TRBV24-1 with TRBJ2-1, with TRBD2 identical over 16 bases. The germline gives CDR1 KGHDR, CDR2 SFDVKD. After removal of 4 bases from V and 10 bases from J, the junction contained 6 bases not matched to a gene. The CDR3 is made up of 16 amino acids. In nucleotides, the CDR3 is TGTGCCACCAGTGACCCGGGACTAGCGGGAGGGGGGGAGCAGTTCTTC. This codes for CATSDPGLAGGGEQFF.

This clonotype was found a few times. This sequence joins TRBV10-3 and TRBJ2-3; 12 nucleotides align to TRBD2. V dropped 0 bases and J dropped 2; count of bases not matched to a gene: 9. The germline gives CDR1 ENHRY, CDR2 SYGVKD. The CDR3 is made up of 19 amino acids. CDR3 sequence reads: CAISESKLAGGYYTDTQYF. In DNA, the CDR3 is TGTGCCATCAGTGAGTCGAAACTAGCGGGGGGCTATTACACAGATACGCAGTATTTT.

Many counts were recorded for this clonotype. A read error may explain this, as a much larger clone is one base away. CDR3 in DNA: TGCAGTGCTAGAGGGGAATCTGGGGCCAACGTCCTGACTTTC. It is translated as CSARGESGANVLTF. The genes are TRBV20-1 and TRBJ2-6; no clear D. V lost 1 base, J lost 1 base, and 5 bases lay in between. The CDR3 runs 14 residues. CDR1 is DFQATT and CDR2 is SNEGSKA in the germline V gene (reference sequence).

In this sample, this clonotype turned up many times. The chain couples TRBV3-1 to TRBJ2-7; 10 positions agree with TRBD2. Germline V lookup: CDR1 LGHDT, CDR2 YNNKEL (reference sequence). Unmatched junction bases numbered 6, after V lost 1 base and J lost 3 bases. This CDR3 is built from 16 residues. The CDR3 spells CASSQGPSGGFYEQYF. The DNA of the CDR3 is TGTGCCAGCAGCCAAGGTCCTAGCGGGGGTTTCTACGAGCAGTACTTC.

The chain combines TRBV2 with TRBJ2-4; tentatively, D is TRBD1 (5 bases). The ends were cut back, 3 bases at V and 4 bases at J, with 13 bases in the middle. Germline lookup yields CDR1 SNHLY and CDR2 FYNNEI. This CDR3 has 15 residues. CDR3 in DNA: TGTGCCAGCAGTGATAAAGGGGCTGGAAAAAACATTCAGTACTTC. Protein sequence: CASSDKGAGKNIQYF.

CDR3 sequence (DNA): TGTGCCAGCAGCCAAACCCTGCAGGGAGGCGAAAAACTGTTTTTT. As protein: CASSQTLQGGEKLFF. J is TRBJ1-4 and V is TRBV14, with a tentative D call TRBD1 (5 bases). The germline V gene has CDR1 SGHDN and CDR2 FVKESK. CDR3 length: 15 residues. V lost 2 bases and J lost 8, with 15 bases in between.

This clonotype is a singleton in its sample. The chain combines TRBV7-2 with TRBJ2-5, with TRBD1 matching 7 bases. The CDR3 is 16 residues long. The V gene end was trimmed by 2 bases and the J gene end by 5 bases; junction bases not matched to a gene: 11. Germline loops: CDR1 SGHTA, CDR2 FQGNSA. For the CDR3, the DNA is TGTGCCAGCAGCTTACCGACAGGGAAGGTGCTGGAGACCCAGTACTTC. Translating gives CASSLPTGKVLETQYF.

The J gene is TRBJ1-2, the V gene TRBV19, with TRBD1 matching over 9 bases. V shed 7 bases and J 6 bases; nucleotides not matched to a gene: 9. CDR3 length: 14 amino acids. Germline V CDR1 and CDR2: LNHDA, SQIVND (reference sequence). Here the CDR3 reads CASNDRDRVHGYTF. The CDR3 DNA sequence: TGTGCCAGTAACGACCGGGACAGGGTGCATGGCTACACCTTC.

The gene calls are TRBV29-1 and TRBJ2-7; TRBD2 is a possible D gene (5 bases). This CDR3 is built from 15 residues. Trimming cost V 1 base and J 2 bases, with 15 bases left between them. Germline V gives CDR1 SQVTM, CDR2 ANQGSEA. The CDR3: CSVEGGATLPYEQYF. The DNA of the CDR3 is TGCAGCGTTGAAGGGGGAGCCACCCTTCCCTACGAGCAGTACTTC.

This clonotype was seen repeatedly, ten times or more. V and J are TRBV19 and TRBJ2-1; 7 nucleotides align to TRBD1. The V segment lost 5 bases and the J segment 7 bases; nucleotides outside the gene matches: 11. This CDR3 is 15 amino acids long. Germline loops: CDR1 LNHDA, CDR2 SQIVND (reference sequence). This chain's CDR3 is CASSPTGVLLNEQFF. The CDR3 nucleotides are TGTGCCAGTAGTCCCACAGGGGTCCTGCTAAATGAGCAGTTCTTC. Combining the CDR3 with reference TRBV19 and TRBJ2-1 gives the whole variable domain DGGITQSPKYLFRKEGQNVTLSCEQNLNHDAMYWYRQDPGQGLRLIYYSQIVNDFQKGDIAEGYSVSREKKESFPLTVTSAQKNPTAFYLCASSPTGVLLNEQFFGPGTRLTVL.

A word on this clonotype: Lacking the conserved final phenylalanine or tryptophan, this CDR3 likely reflects a read error. The rearrangement joins TRBV9 to TRBJ2-7, with 7 positions matching TRBD2. The V gene's germline CDR1 is SGDLS and CDR2 YYNGEE. With 1 base clipped from V and 0 bases from J, the junction kept 1 base outside the gene matches. The CDR3 spans 14 residues. The CDR3 nucleotides read TGTGCCAGCAGCGTAACTAGCGCCTCCTACGAGCAGTACTCC. It translates to CASSVTSASYEQYS.

Note on this clonotype: Since the CDR3 does not end with the conserved phenylalanine or tryptophan, this likely comes from a read error. Because the CDR3's place on the DNA is in doubt, the DNA is left out and the CDR3 is given as listed by TCRdb. CDR3 sequence: CASSSPLAG. The V gene is TRBV7-9, the J gene TRBJ2-7; TRBD2 was called by the table and not checked on the DNA. With termini counted, the CDR3 has 9 amino acids. The germline CDR1 and CDR2 sequences are SEHNR and FQNEAQ (reference sequence).